At least ten counts were recorded for the clone carrying this T cell receptor beta chain. Its antigen is as yet unknown. The CDR3 runs to 12 residues. V was pared by 1 base and J by 7 bases, with 7 bases between. The germline gives CDR1 SGHTA, CDR2 FQGNSA. The data are from a study of T cell repertoires in cytomegalovirus infection. Study context: CMV infection plus the matching HLA type was flagged by public TCR beta signatures.

Overall study findings and caveats: Dominating the ex vivo response were HLA-C-restricted CMV-specific TCR beta clonotypes. CMV carriers having the relevant HLA were flagged by cumulative public TCR beta family frequency.

TCRdb re-analysed the reads in MiXCR, keeping a single row per CDR3 protein. The repertoire holds a few hundred thousand distinct CDR3 sequences, with around a tenth as singletons. Sequenced sample: PBMCs. This TCR was sampled from a human donor in good health (CMV status not recorded). Some clones in this sample may be carry-over from other donors' samples. The chain joins TRBV7-2 to TRBJ1-1; the D is unclear. CDR3 sequence: CASSLGPFEAFF. The CDR3 DNA is TGTGCCAGCAGCTTAGGTCCATTTGAAGCTTTCTTT.